This TCR beta chain was recovered during a study of blood T cells in healthy people across ages. General study results and limits: Greater diversity and more naive CD4+ cells were seen in long-lived donors than in aged donors. Roughly linear declines in TCR beta diversity per million T cells occurred with age.

Points on this clonotype: Its antigen is still unknown.

The use of a sample-barcoded 5' primer and a J-beta primer mix characterized a second PCR of roughly 6 to 11 cycles. TCRdb redid the calling of the 5' RACE reads with MiXCR, one entry per CDR3 protein. The sample gives approximately 880,000 distinct CDR3 sequences, approximately 49% of which show up once; 10% to 15% is in the top ten. The source is a man aged 30 to 45 in good health. The sequencing input was blood.

CDR3 protein: CAISEEGQAYGYTF. The DNA of the CDR3 is TGTGCCATCAGTGAGGAGGGACAGGCCTATGGCTACACCTTC. The V gene is TRBV10-3, the J gene TRBJ1-2, with TRBD1 matching 8 bases. This CDR3 region has 14 residues. V shed 2 bases, J shed 4 bases, and the junction held 3 bases outside the gene matches. The V gene's germline CDR1 is ENHRY and CDR2 SYGVKD.